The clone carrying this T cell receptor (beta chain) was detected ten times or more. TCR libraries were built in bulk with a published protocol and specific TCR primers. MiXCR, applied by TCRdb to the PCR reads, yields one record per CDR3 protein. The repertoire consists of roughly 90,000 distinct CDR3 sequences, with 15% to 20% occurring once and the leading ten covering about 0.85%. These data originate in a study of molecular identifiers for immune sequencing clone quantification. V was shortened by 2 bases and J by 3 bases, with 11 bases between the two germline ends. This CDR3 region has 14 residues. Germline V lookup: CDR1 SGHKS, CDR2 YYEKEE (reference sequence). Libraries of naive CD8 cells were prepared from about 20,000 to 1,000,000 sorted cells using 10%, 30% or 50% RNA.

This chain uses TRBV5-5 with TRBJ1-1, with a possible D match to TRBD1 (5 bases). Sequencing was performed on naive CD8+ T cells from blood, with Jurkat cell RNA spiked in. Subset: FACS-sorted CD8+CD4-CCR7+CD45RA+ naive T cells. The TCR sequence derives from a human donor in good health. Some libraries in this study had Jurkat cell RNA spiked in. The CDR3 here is CASSLVRGDTEAFF. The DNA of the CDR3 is TGTGCCAGCAGCTTAGTTAGAGGGGACACTGAAGCTTTCTTT.